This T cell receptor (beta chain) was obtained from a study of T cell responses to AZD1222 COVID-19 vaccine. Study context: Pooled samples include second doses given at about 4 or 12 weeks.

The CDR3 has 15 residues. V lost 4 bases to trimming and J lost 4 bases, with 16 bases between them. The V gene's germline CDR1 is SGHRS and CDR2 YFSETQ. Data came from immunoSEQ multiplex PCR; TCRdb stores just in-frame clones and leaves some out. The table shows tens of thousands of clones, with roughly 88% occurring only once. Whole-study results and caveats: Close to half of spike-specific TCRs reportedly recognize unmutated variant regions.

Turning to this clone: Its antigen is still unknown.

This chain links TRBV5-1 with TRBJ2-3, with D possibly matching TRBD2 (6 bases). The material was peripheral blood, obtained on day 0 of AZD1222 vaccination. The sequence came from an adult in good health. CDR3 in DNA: TGCGCCAGCAGCAGTGAGCGACTAGTGGCAGATACGCAGTATTTT. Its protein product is CASSSERLVADTQYF.